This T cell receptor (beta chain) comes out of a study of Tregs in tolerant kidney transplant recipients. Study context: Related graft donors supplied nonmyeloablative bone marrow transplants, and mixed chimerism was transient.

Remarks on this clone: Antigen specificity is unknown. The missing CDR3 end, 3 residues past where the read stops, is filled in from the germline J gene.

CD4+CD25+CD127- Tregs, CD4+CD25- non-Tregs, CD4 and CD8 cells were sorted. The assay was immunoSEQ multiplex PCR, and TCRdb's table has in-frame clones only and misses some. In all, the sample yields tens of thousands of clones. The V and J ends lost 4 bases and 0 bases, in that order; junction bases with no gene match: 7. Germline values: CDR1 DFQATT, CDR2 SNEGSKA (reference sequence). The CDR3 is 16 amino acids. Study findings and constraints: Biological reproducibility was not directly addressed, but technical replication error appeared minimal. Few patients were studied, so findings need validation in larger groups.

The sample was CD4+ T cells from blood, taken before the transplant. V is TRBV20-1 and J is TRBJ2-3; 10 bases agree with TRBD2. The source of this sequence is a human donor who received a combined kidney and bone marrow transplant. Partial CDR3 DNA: TGCAGTGCTATGTGGGCTAGCGGGGGAAGCACAGATACG. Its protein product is CSAMWASGGSTDT. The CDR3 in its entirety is CSAMWASGGSTDTQYF.